The sequence of this T cell receptor (beta chain) was determined in a study of CD8 T cells in Susac syndrome. The germline gives CDR1 SGDLS, CDR2 YYNGEE. Trimming took 4 bases from V and 3 from J, leaving 20 bases between them. CDR3 length: 17 amino acids. An amount of RNA that ranged from about 0.45 to 1 ug was reverse transcribed with random hexamers. Amplification of TCR beta CDR3 by immunoSEQ multiplex PCR spanned 54 Vbeta and 13 Jbeta. TCRdb ran MiXCR on the immunoSEQ multiplex PCR reads and lists one entry per CDR3 protein. There are roughly 200,000 distinct CDR3 sequences in the sample; 90% to 95% occur only once, and around 0.093% lies in the top ten. CD8+ and CD4+ blood T cells underwent TCR beta sequencing. The healthy controls were matched to patients by age and sex. TEMRA cells were FACS-enriched and CD8+ and CD4+ T cells negatively isolated.

The TCR originated in a human donor in good health. The J gene is TRBJ2-1, the V gene TRBV9; TRBD2 might be the D (5 bases). Sequencing input: CD4+ T cells from PBMCs. The CDR3 DNA follows: TGTGCCAGCAGCCTCGGGGTGCCAGGCGCCGTCTACAATGAGCAGTTCTTC. Protein: CASSLGVPGAVYNEQFF. Drawing the rest from reference TRBV9 and TRBJ2-1, the complete variable domain is DSGVTQTPKHLITATGQRVTLRCSPRSGDLSVYWYQQSLDQGLQFLIQYYNGEERAKGNILERFSAQQFPDLHSELNLSSLELGDSALYFCASSLGVPGAVYNEQFFGPGTRLTVL.